This is a list of T cell receptor beta chains from one sample in a study of blood T cells in healthy people across ages. TCRdb re-derived calls from the 5' RACE reads in MiXCR, one entry per CDR3 protein. The sample carries hundreds of thousands of distinct CDR3 sequences, 45% to 50% recorded once. Sequenced material: blood. The receptors stem from a woman aged 55-69 years in good health. Both conserved end residues are part of each CDR3. The order of the fields is V gene, J gene, D gene, clone size, CDR3 protein, CDR3 DNA. A D gene is named only where the DNA matches it firmly. The size entry is marked missing in some rows and otherwise reads once, few, many or a size class.

TRBV7-8	TRBJ2-7	NA	NA	CASSLGRRYEQYF	TGTGCCAGCAGCTTAGGCAGGCGGTACGAGCAGTACTTC
TRBV29-1	TRBJ2-7	TRBD1	many	CSAGRFIGQGAREQYF	TGCAGCGCCGGTCGATTTATAGGACAGGGGGCTCGGGAGCAGTACTTC
TRBV4-2	TRBJ1-1	NA	NA	CASSQPLQGTEAFF	TGTGCCAGCAGCCAACCTCTCCAGGGAACTGAAGCTTTCTTT
TRBV27	TRBJ2-5	NA	NA	CASSPQIETQYF	TGTGCCAGCAGTCCTCAGATAGAGACCCAGTACTTC
TRBV12-3/TRBV12-4	TRBJ2-7	NA	few	CASRLRGNSYEQYF	TGTGCCAGCAGACTCAGGGGTAACTCCTACGAGCAGTACTTC
TRBV5-1	TRBJ2-7	TRBD2	NA	CASSSKIAGGLSYEQYF	TGCGCCAGCAGCTCGAAGATAGCGGGAGGCCTCTCCTACGAGCAGTACTTC
TRBV7-2	TRBJ2-1	NA	many	CASSFVGYEQFF	TGTGCCAGCAGCTTCGTCGGGTATGAGCAGTTCTTC
TRBV29-1	TRBJ2-5	NA	few	CSAAGQIQETQYF	TGCAGCGCAGCTGGGCAGATTCAAGAGACCCAGTACTTC
TRBV29-1	TRBJ2-5	NA	NA	CSVGDTTTGWKYF	TGCAGCGTTGGGGATACCACGACCGGGTGGAAGTACTTC
TRBV7-9	TRBJ1-1	NA	NA	CASSLGTGGGDAEAFF	TGTGCCAGCAGCTTAGGGACCGGCGGGGGGGATGCCGAAGCTTTCTTT
TRBV7-2	TRBJ1-6	TRBD1	NA	CASSSGQRSSPLHF	TGTGCCAGCAGCTCGGGACAGAGGAGTTCACCCCTCCACTTT
TRBV7-9	TRBJ2-1	NA	NA	CASSFLKAGPLYNEQFF	TGTGCCAGCAGCTTTCTAAAAGCGGGCCCCCTCTACAATGAGCAGTTCTTC
TRBV7-2	TRBJ1-1	TRBD1	NA	CASRTTGDGVSAFF	TGTGCCAGCAGAACCACAGGGGACGGTGTGTCTGCTTTCTTT
TRBV28	TRBJ1-2	NA	once	CASSLNNPECYGYTF	TGTGCCAGCAGTTTAAACAATCCGGAATGCTATGGCTACACCTTC
TRBV7-2	TRBJ2-6	NA	NA	CASSTIALPSGANVLTF	TGTGCCAGCAGCACGATAGCCCTCCCCTCTGGGGCCAACGTCCTGACTTTC
TRBV4-1	TRBJ2-7	NA	NA	CASSQEALGVYEQYF	TGCGCCAGCAGCCAAGAAGCGCTGGGGGTCTACGAGCAGTACTTC
TRBV4-3	TRBJ2-3	TRBD2	NA	CASSQDVAGGSDAQYF	TGCGCCAGCAGCCAAGATGTAGCGGGAGGATCGGATGCGCAGTATTTT
TRBV7-8	TRBJ2-7	NA	NA	CASSSLKESSYEQYF	TGTGCCAGCAGCTCGTTGAAGGAAAGCTCCTACGAGCAGTACTTC
TRBV28	TRBJ2-7	TRBD2	once	CAISPTSGVVREQYF	TGTGCCATCAGCCCGACTAGCGGGGTAGTCCGCGAGCAGTACTTC
TRBV11-3	TRBJ2-3	TRBD2	NA	CASSSRAGLAGADTQYF	TGTGCCAGCAGCTCTCGAGCGGGACTAGCGGGAGCAGATACGCAGTATTTT
TRBV5-6	TRBJ2-5	TRBD2	NA	CASSLELAAVTETQYF	TGTGCCAGCAGCCTAGAACTAGCGGCTGTAACAGAGACCCAGTACTTC
TRBV12-3/TRBV12-4	TRBJ2-2	NA	NA	CASSLDVSTGELFF	TGTGCCAGCAGTTTAGATGTGAGCACCGGGGAGCTGTTTTTT
TRBV5-1	TRBJ2-3	NA	NA	CASSPTGTQSGDTQYF	TGCGCCAGCAGCCCGACCGGGACTCAGTCGGGAGATACGCAGTATTTT
TRBV5-1	TRBJ2-1	TRBD1	NA	CASSLGTGGIDEQFF	TGCGCCAGCAGCTTGGGGACAGGGGGCATCGATGAGCAGTTCTTC
TRBV4-3	TRBJ2-3	NA	NA	CASSQDVGAGDTQYF	TGCGCCAGCAGCCAAGATGTGGGGGCGGGAGATACGCAGTATTTT
TRBV28	TRBJ2-1	NA	few	CASSLNTVHEQFF	TGTGCCAGCAGTTTAAACACCGTCCATGAGCAGTTCTTC
TRBV13	TRBJ2-7	NA	few	CASSLFPTPDYEQYF	TGTGCCAGCAGCTTATTCCCCACACCGGACTACGAGCAGTACTTC
TRBV6-4	TRBJ2-1	TRBD2	NA	CASSDFSGGSYNEQFF	TGTGCCAGCAGTGACTTTAGCGGGGGCTCCTACAATGAGCAGTTCTTC
TRBV7-2	TRBJ2-5	TRBD1	NA	CASNQGVAQETQYF	TGTGCCAGCAACCAGGGGGTTGCACAAGAGACCCAGTACTTC
TRBV11-1	TRBJ2-1	NA	NA	CASSLEEGTYNEQFF	TGTGCCAGCAGCTTAGAGGAAGGGACCTACAATGAGCAGTTCTTC
TRBV27	TRBJ2-3	NA	few	CASRRSYSTDTQYF	TGTGCCAGCAGGAGGAGCTACAGCACAGATACGCAGTATTTT
TRBV5-1	TRBJ2-7	TRBD2	NA	CASSALNLAGSYEQYF	TGCGCCAGCAGCGCACTCAACCTAGCGGGAAGTTACGAGCAGTACTTC
TRBV6-5	TRBJ2-7	NA	NA	CASTRASHSYEQYF	TGTGCCAGCACCAGGGCCTCTCACTCCTACGAGCAGTACTTC
TRBV6-5	TRBJ2-5	NA	NA	CASSYSSQQETQYF	TGTGCCAGCAGTTACTCGTCTCAGCAAGAGACCCAGTACTTC
TRBV6-6	TRBJ2-5	NA	few	CASSTDSLGQYF	TGTGCCAGCAGTACGGACAGCCTAGGGCAGTACTTC
TRBV7-3	TRBJ2-7	NA	NA	CASSPQGGRGREQYF	TGTGCCAGCAGCCCACAAGGGGGCCGGGGGCGCGAGCAGTACTTC